The 27 T cell receptor beta chains reported below all come from one sample, sequenced in a study of PD-1 blockade in classical Hodgkin lymphoma. Sequencing used immunoSEQ multiplex PCR; TCRdb keeps in-frame clones, though not all of them. Seen here are some 30,000 clones, about 72% observed once, and the top ten hold approximately 3.6%. As to time point: cycle 4 day 1 (C4D1), after about 6 weeks of nivolumab. The patients all showed relapse after autologous stem cell transplantation, while their brentuximab vedotin exposure varied. The source was peripheral blood mononuclear cells (PBMCs), collected before the fourth cycle of nivolumab. The receptors shown here come from a human donor with classical Hodgkin lymphoma.

The V and J genes are TRBV7-8 and TRBJ2-3; 11 positions match TRBD2. The CDR3 is made up of 15 amino acids. Germline V CDR1 and CDR2: SGHVS, FQNEAQ. Losses at the gene ends were 1 base for V and 5 bases for J; bases not matched to a gene: 2. The CDR3 coding sequence is TGTGCCAGCAGCTTAGGGCTAGCGGGAGGAGATACGCAGTATTTT. As protein: CASSLGLAGGDTQYF.

This clone was seen a single time. This chain uses TRBV7-9 with TRBJ1-2; maybe TRBD1 (6 bases). The germline gives CDR1 SEHNR, CDR2 FQNEAQ (reference sequence). The V end lost 3 bases, the J end lost 4 bases, and 15 bases lay between the germline ends. This CDR3 comprises 15 residues. The CDR3 region has the DNA TGTGCCAGCAGCTTGGCCACAGGGATTTCCTATGGCTACACCTTC. It codes for CASSLATGISYGYTF. The full variable domain, its missing parts supplied by reference TRBV7-9 and TRBJ1-2, is DTGVSQNPRHKITKRGQNVTFRCDPISEHNRLYWYRQTLGQGPEFLTYFQNEAQLEKSRLLSDRFSAERPKGSFSTLEIQRTEQGDSAMYLCASSLATGISYGYTFGSGTRLTVV.

The J gene is TRBJ1-5, the V gene TRBV5-5; no clear D. The germline V and J ends were trimmed by 4 bases and 3 bases, with 11 bases remaining between them. The CDR3 extends over 14 amino acids. Germline lookup yields CDR1 SGHKS and CDR2 YYEKEE (reference sequence). The CDR3 region has the DNA TGTGCCAGCAGCGGTGACGTTGACAATCAGCCCCAGCATTTT. Its translation is CASSGDVDNQPQHF.

This clone was picked up a small number of times. The chain uses TRBV30 and TRBJ1-1; TRBD1 matches at 10 bases. The length of the CDR3 is 14 residues. V lost 1 base to trimming and J lost 7 bases; unmatched junction nucleotides: 6. Germline CDR1 is GTSNPN and CDR2 is SVGIG (reference sequence). CDR3 nucleotides: TGTGCCTGGAGTGCCGGGACAGGGGCAAATGAAGCTTTCTTT. Translating it yields CAWSAGTGANEAFF.

For this clone: Given a much more abundant clone one base away, this may be a read error. This chain joins TRBV30 and TRBJ1-1; TRBD1 agrees at 7 bases. The CDR3 is made up of 13 amino acids. Germline CDR1 GTSNPN, CDR2 SVGIG (reference sequence). The CDR3 protein is CAWTLGGGTEVFF. DNA for the CDR3: TGTGCCTGGACCCTAGGGGGCGGCACTGAAGTTTTCTTT. Full variable domain (outside the CDR3, taken from reference TRBV30 and TRBJ1-1): SQTIHQWPATLVQPVGSPLSLECTVEGTSNPNLYWYRQAAGRGLQLLFYSVGIGQISSEVPQNLSASRPQDRQFILSSKKLLLSDSGFYLCAWTLGGGTEVFFGQGTRLTVV.

This clone was seen only a few times. The rearrangement links TRBV6-6 to TRBJ1-6; D call uncertain. CDR1 is MNHNY and CDR2 is SVGAGI in the germline V gene (reference sequence). This CDR3 region has 14 residues. Trimming left V 2 bases short and J 10 bases short, with 12 bases between. CDR3 in DNA: TGTGCCAGCAGTTACGATCAGGAGGACTCACCCCTCCACTTT. This gives the protein CASSYDQEDSPLHF.

This clone turned up a few times. The chain recombines TRBV5-8 with TRBJ1-2, with D possibly being TRBD1 (6 bases). Between the trimmed V and J ends, which lost 1 base and 0 bases, there was a span of 10 bases. The CDR3 runs 15 residues. Germline lookup yields CDR1 SGHTS and CDR2 YDEGEE. This CDR3 is CASSLTGFPNYGYTF. The CDR3 nucleotides are TGTGCCAGCAGCTTGACAGGGTTCCCTAACTATGGCTACACCTTC. Together with reference TRBV5-8 and TRBJ1-2, the CDR3 gives the full variable domain: EAGVTQSPTHLIKTRGQQATLRCSPISGHTSVYWYQQALGLGLQFLLWYDEGEERNRGNFPPRFSGRQFPNYSSELNVNALELEDSALYLCASSLTGFPNYGYTFGSGTRLTVV.

This clone was recorded a few times. This sequence joins TRBV7-8 and TRBJ2-1, with D unclear. Trimming removed 1 base from V and 9 bases from J, with 10 bases in between. The CDR3 sequence is 13 residues long. Germline CDR1 reads SGHVS; CDR2 reads FQNEAQ. The CDR3 DNA follows: TGTGCCAGCAGCTTAGGTACGCTTAGTGAGCAGTTCTTC. Translated: CASSLGTLSEQFF.

The V call is TRBV11-2, the J call TRBJ2-7; 9 bases are a match to TRBD1. In germline, CDR1 is SGHAT, CDR2 FQNNGV. The CDR3 has 19 amino acids. After removal of 3 bases from V and 0 bases from J, the junction contained 15 bases not matched to a gene. CDR3 residues: CASSFAAHQGTGSSYEQYF. DNA for the CDR3: TGTGCCAGCAGCTTTGCCGCGCACCAAGGGACAGGGAGCTCCTACGAGCAGTACTTC. Combining the CDR3 with reference TRBV11-2 and TRBJ2-7 gives the whole variable domain EAGVAQSPRYKIIEKRQSVAFWCNPISGHATLYWYQQILGQGPKLLIQFQNNGVVDDSQLPKDRFSAERLKGVDSTLKIQPAKLEDSAVYLCASSFAAHQGTGSSYEQYFGPGTRLTVT.

The rearrangement uses TRBV7-9 and TRBJ1-6; maybe TRBD1 (5 bases). The CDR3 loop spans 16 amino acids. Trimming left V 5 bases short and J 1 base short, with 12 bases between. CDR1 and CDR2 (germline): SEHNR, FQNEAQ (reference sequence). For the CDR3, the DNA is TGTGCCAGCAGCGATAGGGGAGAATCCTATAATTCACCCCTCCACTTT. Protein: CASSDRGESYNSPLHF. Together with reference TRBV7-9 and TRBJ1-6, the CDR3 gives the full variable domain: DTGVSQNPRHKITKRGQNVTFRCDPISEHNRLYWYRQTLGQGPEFLTYFQNEAQLEKSRLLSDRFSAERPKGSFSTLEIQRTEQGDSAMYLCASSDRGESYNSPLHFGNGTRLTVT.

This chain uses TRBV7-9 with TRBJ1-4; 8 bases are a match to TRBD1. The CDR3 totals 17 residues. The germline gives CDR1 SEHNR, CDR2 FQNEAQ (reference sequence). J gave up 0 bases and V 3 bases, and 6 bases lay outside the gene matches. The CDR3 region has the DNA TGTGCCAGCAGCTTGACAGGGGCCCTCGCAACTAATGAAAAACTGTTTTTT. It is translated as CASSLTGALATNEKLFF.

The chain employs TRBV6-1 and TRBJ2-1; TRBD2 matches at 8 bases. Germline CDR1 is MNHNS and CDR2 is SASEGT. V dropped 11 bases and J dropped 4; count of bases not matched to a gene: 13. The CDR3 is made up of 15 amino acids. For the CDR3, the DNA is TGTGCCCTAACCCGCGGACTAGCCCTATACAATGAGCAGTTCTTC. Translated, it gives CALTRGLALYNEQFF.

The genes are TRBV18 and TRBJ2-3; maybe TRBD2 (5 bases). The germline gives CDR1 KGHSH, CDR2 LQKENI. This CDR3 is 14 amino acids long. The V end was cut by 2 bases, the J end by 4 bases, with 10 bases between. DNA for the CDR3: TGTGCCAGCTCACCAACCCTACTAGCAGATACGCAGTATTTT. It translates to CASSPTLLADTQYF.

The chain is built from TRBV11-2 and TRBJ1-2, with a possible D match to TRBD1 (5 bases). This CDR3 is built from 13 residues. Trimming shortened V by 1 base and J by 3 bases, and 6 bases separated the two germline ends. Germline values: CDR1 SGHAT, CDR2 FQNNGV. The CDR3, as DNA: TGTGCCAGCAGCTTAGGACAGTACTATGGCTACACCTTC. Amino acid sequence: CASSLGQYYGYTF.

The chain has TRBV4-3 and TRBJ1-1; no clear D gene. Germline-derived CDR1 and CDR2 are LGHNA and YSLEER. The germline V and J ends were trimmed by 0 bases and 4 bases, with 18 bases remaining between them. The CDR3 sequence is 17 residues long. The CDR3 DNA reads TGCGCCAGCAGCCAAGATTGGGTTCAGGTCTCCCCCACTGAAGCTTTCTTT. This gives the protein CASSQDWVQVSPTEAFF.

This clone was detected only a few times. J is TRBJ1-2 and V is TRBV7-2, with TRBD1 as a possible D gene (6 bases). The germline gives CDR1 SGHTA, CDR2 FQGNSA. The length of the CDR3 is 16 residues. Trimming cost V 3 bases and J 8 bases, with 22 bases left between them. CDR3 coding DNA: TGTGCCAGCAGCTTGGGAGGTCAGGGGTTGAGTGGGGGCTACACCTTC. Protein product: CASSLGGQGLSGGYTF. The variable domain in full, with the rest retrieved from reference TRBV7-2 and TRBJ1-2, is GAGVSQSPSNKVTEKGKDVELRCDPISGHTALYWYRQSLGQGLEFLIYFQGNSAPDKSGLPSDRFSAERTGGSVSTLTIQRTQQEDSAVYLCASSLGGQGLSGGYTFGSGTRLTVV.

V gene TRBV5-5 combines with J gene TRBJ2-1; 8 bases are a match to TRBD1. Trimming cost V 4 bases and J 6 bases; bases outside gene matches: 9. The germline V gene has CDR1 SGHKS and CDR2 YYEKEE (reference sequence). The CDR3 length is 15 residues. DNA of the CDR3: TGTGCCAGCAGCGGCGGACAGGGATTTTTCAATGAGCAGTTCTTC. It translates to CASSGGQGFFNEQFF.

V is TRBV27 and J is TRBJ2-3; possibly TRBD2 for D (5 bases). Germline CDR1 reads MNHEY; CDR2 reads SMNVEV (reference sequence). The CDR3 spans 14 residues. V lost 4 bases and J lost 1, with 9 bases in between. The CDR3, as DNA: TGTGCCAGCAGTTCCTACGGGGGCACAGATACGCAGTATTTT. Translated, it gives CASSSYGGTDTQYF.

The CDR3 region is CSVVTASELYEQYF. The CDR3 nucleotides read TGCAGCGTTGTAACGGCTAGCGAACTGTACGAGCAGTACTTC. The chain is built from TRBV29-1 and TRBJ2-7; D is perhaps TRBD2 (6 bases). The V end was cut by 4 bases, the J end by 4 bases, with 17 bases between. The V gene's germline CDR1 is SQVTM and CDR2 ANQGSEA. This CDR3 has 14 amino acids.

The CDR3 loop reads CASSLRKAGEKLFF. The CDR3 coding sequence is TGTGCCAGCAGCCTCCGGAAGGCGGGGGAAAAACTGTTTTTT. The chain carries TRBV7-2 and TRBJ1-4; D gene unclear. Trimming shortened V by 5 bases and J by 8 bases, and 15 bases separated the two germline ends. The CDR3 loop spans 14 amino acids. Germline CDR1 is SGHTA and CDR2 is FQGNSA.

The genes are TRBV7-8 and TRBJ2-1; 10 nucleotides line up with TRBD1. V was pared by 5 bases and J by 5 bases, with 6 bases of the junction left unmatched. Germline-derived CDR1 and CDR2 are SGHVS and FQNEAQ. This CDR3 has 15 residues. In DNA, the CDR3 is TGTGCCAGCAGCCCCGACAGGGGGCTCAACAATGAGCAGTTCTTC. Translation: CASSPDRGLNNEQFF.

This clone was counted between two and nine times. The V call is TRBV6-5, the J call TRBJ2-2; no clear D. This CDR3 contains 12 residues. Germline V gene sequence: CDR1 MNHEY, CDR2 SVGAGI. Trimming took 3 bases from V and 7 from J, leaving 6 bases between them. CDR3 amino acids: CASSYINGELFF. The CDR3 DNA reads TGTGCCAGCAGTTATATCAACGGGGAGCTGTTTTTT.

This clone was seen only once. The chain employs TRBV5-1 and TRBJ1-1; D remains ambiguous. The CDR3 is 13 amino acids. CDR1 is SGHRS and CDR2 is YFSETQ in the germline V gene. V lost 4 bases to trimming and J lost 11 bases, with 18 bases between them. The CDR3 nucleotides read TGCGCCAGCAGCCCCAATTATGAGAGCGAGGCTTTCTTT. Amino acids: CASSPNYESEAFF.

The CDR3 region has the DNA TGCGCCAGCAGTGTTTTTGGTCAGACCTACGAGCAGTACTTC. Residues: CASSVFGQTYEQYF. This chain joins TRBV10-2 and TRBJ2-7; D is unclear. In germline, CDR1 is WSHSY, CDR2 SAAADI. The CDR3 has 14 amino acids. The germline V and J ends were trimmed by 4 bases and 2 bases, with 12 bases remaining between them.

The chain employs TRBV28 and TRBJ1-1, with a weak D call TRBD1 (5 bases). CDR1 and CDR2 (germline): MDHEN, SYDVKM. Trimming took off 3 bases at V and 2 bases at J, with 10 bases between the two ends. The CDR3 sequence is 14 residues long. The DNA of the CDR3 is TGTGCCAGCAGTTTGAGGGGCCTAAACACTGAAGCTTTCTTT. Translation gives CASSLRGLNTEAFF.

The rearrangement links TRBV5-4 to TRBJ2-3; 8 bases map to TRBD2. This CDR3 has 17 amino acids. Germline V gene sequence: CDR1 SGHNT, CDR2 YYREEE (reference sequence). The V and J ends lost 0 bases and 6 bases, in that order; junction bases with no gene match: 12. CDR3 coding DNA: TGTGCCAGCAGCTTGGACCCAGCGGGAGCTGTTGGGGATACGCAGTATTTT. It is translated as CASSLDPAGAVGDTQYF.

In this sample, this clone turned up a few times. The V gene is TRBV4-2, the J gene TRBJ2-7, with D maybe TRBD1 (6 bases). This CDR3 is 15 amino acids long. The germline V gene has CDR1 LGHNA and CDR2 YNFKEQ. V gave up 3 bases and J gave up 2 bases, with 14 bases separating them. In DNA form, the CDR3 reads TGTGCCAGCAGCCATACGGACAGTACGGCCTACGAGCAGTACTTC. Protein product: CASSHTDSTAYEQYF.